A single T cell receptor (beta chain) is shown here with its context. With 4 bases clipped from V and 2 bases from J, the junction kept 7 bases outside the gene matches. Germline V gene sequence: CDR1 SGHRS, CDR2 YFSETQ. This CDR3 region has 15 residues. These data belong to a study of blood T cell repertoires in COVID-19. As handled by the study authors: Amplification of reference gene primers provided the estimated nucleated cell counts. Sequenced by immunoSEQ multiplex PCR; TCRdb stores in-frame clones only, minus some. D and trimming come from the DNA, and the V and J calls and clone size come from that table. The profile shows about 170,000 clones, 70% to 90% of them singletons.

Sample: peripheral blood. The chain uses TRBV5-1 and TRBJ2-7, with 9 bases fitting TRBD2. The clonotype originates from a man aged 45 to 65 who had recovered from COVID-19. DNA for the CDR3: TGCGCCAGCAGCCCTCGAGGCGGGAGGGCCTACGAGCAGTACTTC. The encoded protein is CASSPRGGRAYEQYF.